Below, 10 T cell receptor beta chains from the same sample are listed, as sequenced in a study of identifying expanded T cells in peripheral blood. TCRdb's copy holds only in-frame clones and misses some; the assay was immunoSEQ multiplex PCR. Of 100,000 to 150,000 clones in the sample, around nine tenths are singletons; the top ten hold about 8%. Sequenced: blood. All receptors come from a person between 18 and 75 years old in good health.

The rearrangement uses TRBV5-4 and TRBJ2-1; 7 positions match TRBD2. The V gene end was trimmed by 0 bases and the J gene end by 0 bases; junction bases not matched to a gene: 3. Germline CDR1 is SGHNT and CDR2 is YYREEE (reference sequence). The length of the CDR3 is 16 residues. The CDR3 sequence is CASSLGAGVSYNEQFF. As DNA, the CDR3 is TGTGCCAGCAGCTTGGGTGCGGGAGTCTCCTACAATGAGCAGTTCTTC.

The table lists this clone with a count of one. The chain recombines TRBV7-9 with TRBJ1-3; no clear D gene. The CDR3 contains 15 residues. The germline V gene encodes CDR1 SEHNR and CDR2 FQNEAQ (reference sequence). With 1 base removed from V and 4 bases from J, the gap between germline ends came to 11 bases. The CDR3 sequence is CASSLVPESGNTIYF. The CDR3 nucleotides read TGTGCCAGCAGCTTAGTTCCAGAGTCCGGAAACACCATATATTTT.

This clone is a singleton in its sample. This rearrangement joins TRBV7-6 to TRBJ1-1; D ambiguous. Deletions cut 5 bases from V and 2 bases from J, with 15 bases between. Germline loops: CDR1 SGHVS, CDR2 FNYEAQ. The CDR3 runs to 15 residues. The CDR3 here is CASSPQQPGNTEAFF. The CDR3 nucleotides are TGTGCCAGCAGCCCTCAGCAGCCGGGAAACACTGAAGCTTTCTTT.

V usage is TRBV19 and J usage is TRBJ1-2, with 10 bases fitting TRBD1. Germline-derived CDR1 and CDR2 are LNHDA and SQIVND (reference sequence). This CDR3 spans 15 amino acids. After removal of 7 bases from V and 0 bases from J, the junction contained 5 bases not matched to a gene. DNA for the CDR3: TGTGCCAGTACCAGACAGGGGGCCGCTAACTATGGCTACACCTTC. It translates to CASTRQGAANYGYTF.

This clone was seen a handful of times. The rearrangement links TRBV27 to TRBJ2-3; no reliable D call. V was shortened by 3 bases and J by 2 bases, with 9 bases between the two germline ends. The length of the CDR3 is 14 residues. The V gene's germline CDR1 is MNHEY and CDR2 SMNVEV (reference sequence). The CDR3 here is CASSFRLPTDTQYF. In DNA form, the CDR3 reads TGTGCCAGCAGTTTCCGGCTACCCACAGATACGCAGTATTTT.

This CDR3 is CASSRPREEQETQYF. The CDR3 coding sequence is TGTGCCAGCAGTCGTCCCAGGGAGGAGCAAGAGACCCAGTACTTC. The genes are TRBV6-6 and TRBJ2-5, with a tentative D call TRBD2 (6 bases). There are 15 residues in the CDR3. Germline lookup yields CDR1 MNHNY and CDR2 SVGAGI (reference sequence). Between the trimmed V and J ends, which lost 5 bases and 2 bases, there was a span of 15 bases.

The chain couples TRBV4-3 to TRBJ1-1; no clear D. Germline V lookup: CDR1 LGHNA, CDR2 YSLEER. The CDR3 is 14 residues long. V was shortened by 3 bases and J by 1 base, with 9 bases between the two germline ends. The CDR3 DNA reads TGCGCCAGCAGCCAGTACCGATGGAACACTGAAGCTTTCTTT. It yields the protein CASSQYRWNTEAFF.

This chain joins TRBV5-1 and TRBJ1-6; 8 bases are a match to TRBD1. This CDR3 has 15 amino acids. Trimming removed 2 bases from V and 6 bases from J; junction bases left unmatched: 4. Germline CDR1 reads SGHRS; CDR2 reads YFSETQ. The CDR3 DNA is TGCGCCAGCAGCTTAACGGGACAGGTTAATTCACCCCTCCACTTT. Translating gives CASSLTGQVNSPLHF.

This chain joins TRBV29-1 and TRBJ2-3; perhaps TRBD2 as D (6 bases). CDR1 and CDR2 from the germline V gene are SQVTM and ANQGSEA. CDR3 length: 14 residues. Deletions cut 5 bases from V and 6 bases from J, with 18 bases between. CDR3 nucleotide sequence: TGCAGCGTTATACCGCGGGGTCCGCGGGATACGCAGTATTTT. Its protein is CSVIPRGPRDTQYF.

This clone is a singleton in its sample. The CDR3 reads CASSPTTSTDTQYF. Written as DNA, the CDR3 is TGTGCCAGCAGCCCTACCACTAGCACAGATACGCAGTATTTT. This chain connects TRBV6-6 to TRBJ2-3, with D unresolved. CDR1 is MNHNY, CDR2 SVGAGI, per germline (reference sequence). CDR3 size: 14 residues. Trimming took off 6 bases at V and 0 bases at J, with 10 bases between the two ends.